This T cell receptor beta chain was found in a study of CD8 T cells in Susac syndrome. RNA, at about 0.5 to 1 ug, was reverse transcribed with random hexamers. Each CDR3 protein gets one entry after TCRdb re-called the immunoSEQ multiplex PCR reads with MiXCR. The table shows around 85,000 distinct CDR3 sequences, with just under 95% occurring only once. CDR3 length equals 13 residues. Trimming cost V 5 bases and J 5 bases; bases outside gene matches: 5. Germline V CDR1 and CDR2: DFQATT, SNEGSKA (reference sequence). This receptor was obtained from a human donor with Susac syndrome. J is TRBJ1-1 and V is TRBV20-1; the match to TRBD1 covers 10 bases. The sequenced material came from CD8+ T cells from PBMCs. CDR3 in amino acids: CSAYGTGDTEAFF. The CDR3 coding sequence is TGCAGTGCTTACGGGACAGGGGATACTGAAGCTTTCTTT.